Below are 5 T cell receptor beta chains sequenced from a single sample in a study of OX40 agonist ivuxolimab in advanced cancers. Preparation of the library involved the immunoSEQ multiplex PCR assay. The table was pulled from immuneACCESS by TCRdb, which kept in-frame rearrangements only. Such tables lose some clones; where checked, under half of the loss comes from unresolved V genes, and the rest has no known cause. The sample table lists some 72,000 clones, 80% to 95% of them with a count of one. Jointly, the top ten make up around 0.53% of the sample. The source material was CD4+ or CD8+ T cells sorted from blood, sampled in a trial of the OX40 agonist ivuxolimab. Receptor source: an adult with an advanced solid tumor such as melanoma, head and neck, liver or kidney cancer.

The genes are TRBV5-6 and TRBJ2-7, with 14 bases matching TRBD2. This CDR3 has 16 residues. V shed 4 bases and J 5 bases; nucleotides not matched to a gene: 8. Germline-derived CDR1 and CDR2 are SGHDT and YYEEEE. This CDR3 is CASSAGTSGSRNEQYF. CDR3 nucleotides: TGTGCCAGCAGCGCCGGGACTAGCGGGAGCAGGAACGAGCAGTACTTC.

The chain carries TRBV11-1 and TRBJ2-3; 13 bases are a match to TRBD2. This CDR3 is 16 amino acids long. Germline V gene sequence: CDR1 SGHAT, CDR2 FQDESV (reference sequence). V shed 5 bases, J shed 2 bases, and the junction held 4 bases outside the gene matches. This chain's CDR3 is CASSPGTSGITDTQYF. The CDR3 nucleotides read TGTGCCAGCAGCCCAGGGACTAGCGGGATCACAGATACGCAGTATTTT.

This CDR3 is CASSADGLGLSGANVLTF. The CDR3 DNA is TGTGCCAGCAGCGCGGACGGGCTAGGCCTCTCTGGGGCCAACGTCCTGACTTTC. This sequence joins TRBV11-1 and TRBJ2-6, with D uncertain. CDR1 and CDR2 from the germline V gene are SGHAT and FQDESV (reference sequence). V was trimmed by 5 bases and J by 0 bases, leaving 17 bases between them. CDR3 length equals 18 residues. The variable domain in full, completed from reference TRBV11-1 and TRBJ2-6, reads EAEVAQSPRYKITEKSQAVAFWCDPISGHATLYWYRQILGQGPELLVQFQDESVVDDSQLPKDRFSAERLKGVDSTLKIQPAELGDSAMYLCASSADGLGLSGANVLTFGAGSRLTVL.

The chain carries TRBV18 and TRBJ2-1; TRBD1 matches at 8 bases. J was trimmed by 3 bases and V by 4 bases; bases with no gene match: 5. Per germline, CDR1 KGHSH and CDR2 LQKENI. The CDR3 has 15 amino acids. The CDR3 DNA sequence: TGTGCCAGCTCACTCTCCGGACAGGGCTACAATGAGCAGTTCTTC. It encodes CASSLSGQGYNEQFF.

V is TRBV28 and J is TRBJ1-1; D is ambiguous. The ends were cut back, 7 bases at V and 2 bases at J, with 11 bases in the middle. CDR1 MDHEN and CDR2 SYDVKM come from the germline V gene. This CDR3 contains 13 residues. The CDR3 coding sequence is TGTGCCAGCACATCCATGATTAACACTGAAGCTTTCTTT. Encoded protein: CASTSMINTEAFF.